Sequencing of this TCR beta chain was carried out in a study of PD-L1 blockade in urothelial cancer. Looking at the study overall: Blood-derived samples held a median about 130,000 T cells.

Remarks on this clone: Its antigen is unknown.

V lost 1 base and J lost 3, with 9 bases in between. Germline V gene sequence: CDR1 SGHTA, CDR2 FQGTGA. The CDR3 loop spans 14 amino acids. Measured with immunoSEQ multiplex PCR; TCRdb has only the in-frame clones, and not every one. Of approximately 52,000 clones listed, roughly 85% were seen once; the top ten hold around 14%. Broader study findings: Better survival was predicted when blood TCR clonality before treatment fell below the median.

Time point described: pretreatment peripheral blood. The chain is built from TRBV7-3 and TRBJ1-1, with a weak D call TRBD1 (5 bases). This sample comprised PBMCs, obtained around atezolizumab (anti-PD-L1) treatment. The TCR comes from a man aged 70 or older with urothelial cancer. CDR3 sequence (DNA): TGTGCCAGCAGCTTAATAGGGGAGGACACTGAAGCTTTCTTT. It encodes CASSLIGEDTEAFF.